A selection of T cell receptor beta chains follows, all from one sample in a study of cytomegalovirus exposure and HLA in healthy donors. Sequencing used immunoSEQ multiplex PCR; TCRdb keeps in-frame clones, though not all of them. The profile shows 100,000 to 150,000 clones, more than 9% of them singletons. Sequencing was carried out using PBMCs. The receptors come from a woman aged 18-35 years in good health and CMV-seropositive. CDR3s include the opening cysteine and the closing phenylalanine or tryptophan. A D gene is named only where the DNA matches it firmly. Expanded clones are given a class, and other clones once, few, many or no size at all.

j_gene	d_gene	abundance	v_gene	CDR3nt	CDR3aa
TRBJ1-3	TRBD1	few	TRBV28	TGTGCCAGCAGTTTATGGACAGGGGACGTTGAAAACACCATATATTTT	CASSLWTGDVENTIYF
TRBJ1-2	.	.	TRBV30	TGTGCCTGGAGTCGGGTCCCGGTCGGTGGAGGGTACACCTTC	CAWSRVPVGGGYTF
TRBJ1-2	.	.	TRBV20-1	TGCAGTGCTAGAGACAGGGATGGCTACACCTTC	CSARDRDGYTF
TRBJ2-7	TRBD2	.	TRBV11-1	TGTGCCAGCAGCTCAACAGCGGGACACGAGCAGTACTTC	CASSSTAGHEQYF
TRBJ2-3	.	.	TRBV7-7	TGTGCTAGCAGTCCACGGGGGGATACGCAGTATTTT	CASSPRGDTQYF
TRBJ1-2	.	.	TRBV5-6	TGTGCCAGCAGCTTGGCCACCGGGGGCTACACCTTC	CASSLATGGYTF
TRBJ1-1	TRBD1	.	TRBV9	TGTGCCAGCAGCGTAGGCCCTACAGGGGTGGGGGCTGAAGCTTTCTTT	CASSVGPTGVGAEAFF
TRBJ2-1	TRBD2	once	TRBV5-4	TGTGCCAGCACTCCGGGACTAGCGGGAGCCGGTGAGCAGTTCTTC	CASTPGLAGAGEQFF
TRBJ2-1	TRBD1	.	TRBV28	TGTGCCGTGCTAGGGACAGGGGGGGTATATGAGCAGTTCTTC	CAVLGTGGVYEQFF
TRBJ2-5	TRBD2	few	TRBV7-6	TGTGCCAGCAGCTTTATGGCTAGCGGGACAGAGACCCAGTACTTC	CASSFMASGTETQYF
TRBJ2-5	.	.	TRBV11-3	TGTGCCAGCAACTGGGGCGTTGGAGAGACCCAGTACTTC	CASNWGVGETQYF
TRBJ1-1	.	.	TRBV29-1	TGCAGCGTAATAACTCAGAACACTGAAGCTTTCTTT	CSVITQNTEAFF
TRBJ2-1	TRBD2	few	TRBV6-6	TGTGCCAGCAGAGACAGCGGGAACTCCTACAATGAGCAGTTCTTC	CASRDSGNSYNEQFF
TRBJ1-4	.	few	TRBV30	TGTGCCTGGACACGGGGATTGAATGAAAAACTGTTTTTT	CAWTRGLNEKLFF
TRBJ2-3	.	.	TRBV2	TGTGCCAGCAGTGTTTCAGGACAGGGAGGGACAGATACGCAGTATTTT	CASSVSGQGGTDTQYF
TRBJ2-1	TRBD2	.	TRBV10-3	TGTGCCTCCGCGGGGGCGGGGGGCTACAATGAGCAGTTCTTC	CASAGAGGYNEQFF
TRBJ1-1	.	few	TRBV18	TGTGCCAGCTCACCAACCGCGACAGTGAACACTGAAGCTTTCTTT	CASSPTATVNTEAFF
TRBJ2-2	TRBD2	few	TRBV5-1	TGCGCCAGTCTAGCGGGGGTGAACACCGGGGAGCTGTTTTTT	CASLAGVNTGELFF
TRBJ1-5	TRBD1	few	TRBV5-1	TGCGCCAGCAGCCCGGGACAGGGAGCAGGCAATCAGCCCCAGCATTTT	CASSPGQGAGNQPQHF
TRBJ2-4	TRBD2	few	TRBV28	TGTGCCAGCAGTTTAGCAGCGGGAGGATGGGGGGCCAAAAACATTCAGTACTTC	CASSLAAGGWGAKNIQYF
TRBJ2-5	.	few	TRBV2	TGTGCCAGCAGTGAAAATAGGCAGGGGACCCAGTACTTC	CASSENRQGTQYF
TRBJ2-7	.	few	TRBV5-4	TGTGCCAGCAGCTGGGACTCCTTCCCTGGTTACGAGCAGTACTTC	CASSWDSFPGYEQYF
TRBJ1-3	.	.	TRBV14	TGTGCCAGCAGCCAAGATCTTGGAAACACCATATATTTT	CASSQDLGNTIYF
TRBJ2-1	TRBD2	.	TRBV30	TGTGCCTGGAGTGGAATTGGGTTAACGGGACTAGATCATGAGCAGTTCTTC	CAWSGIGLTGLDHEQFF
TRBJ2-3	.	.	TRBV29-1	TGCAGCGTTGTAGACGGCGCAACGACTCATACGCAGTATTTT	CSVVDGATTHTQYF
TRBJ1-1	.	few	TRBV10-3	TGTGCCATCCGGGGAATAATGAACACTGAAGCTTTCTTT	CAIRGIMNTEAFF
TRBJ1-2	TRBD1	few	TRBV30	TGTGCCTCCGATTTGACAGGGAACTATGGCTACACCTTC	CASDLTGNYGYTF
TRBJ1-4	TRBD1	.	TRBV19	TGTGCCAGTAGGGGGGGACAGTTGGGAAATGAAAAACTGTTTTTT	CASRGGQLGNEKLFF
TRBJ1-2	.	.	TRBV6-5	TGTGCCAGCAGTTACTCGAGGGACATTTTGAGCTACACCTTC	CASSYSRDILSYTF
TRBJ1-1	TRBD1	.	TRBV2	TGTGCCAGCAGGCCTCAGGGGGCCGTCACTGAAGCTTTCTTT	CASRPQGAVTEAFF
TRBJ1-4	TRBD1	.	TRBV27	TGTGCCAGCAGTATCAGGGGGGCTAATGAAAAACTGTTTTTT	CASSIRGANEKLFF
TRBJ2-5	TRBD2	few	TRBV5-1	TGCGCCAGCAGCCCGGGAGGATGGAGGGAGACCCAGTACTTC	CASSPGGWRETQYF
TRBJ2-2	TRBD2	few	TRBV5-1	TGCGCCAGCAGCTCAGGACTAGCGGGAATGGAGCTGTTTTTT	CASSSGLAGMELFF
TRBJ2-5	TRBD2	few	TRBV29-1	TGCAGCGGCGGGGGAGGGGAGACCCAGTACTTC	CSGGGGETQYF
TRBJ2-5	.	few	TRBV6-1	TGTGCCAGCAGTGAAGCTGAACTTCAAGAGACCCAGTACTTC	CASSEAELQETQYF